This T cell receptor (beta chain) was retrieved from a study of breast tumors, draining lymph nodes, adjacent tissues. Study-wide findings and caveats: Luminal-like breast cancer showed significantly greater tumor-nontumor repertoire similarity than basal-like breast cancer did. Data only fit, rather than demonstrated, lymph node origin of most tumor T cells. Tumor TCR diversity was below lymph nodes but above nontumor tissue. The data were judged consistent with most tumor T cells coming from lymph node and expanding in tumor.

The CDR3 has 14 residues. Germline assignment: CDR1 SGHAT and CDR2 FQNNGV. The ends were cut back, 10 bases at V and 2 bases at J, with 14 bases in the middle. Worth noting for this clonotype: What it binds is unknown.

TCRdb reanalysed the multiplex PCR reads using MiXCR and keeps one entry per CDR3 protein. The table includes over 130,000 distinct CDR3 sequences, around a third detected once. The lymph nodes were axillary draining lymph nodes from breast cancer patients. The chain employs TRBV11-2 and TRBJ1-4, with D maybe TRBD1 (6 bases). The origin of this receptor is a female donor with breast cancer. Some clones in this sample may be carry-over from other donors' samples. What was sequenced was axillary lymph node tissue. CDR3 sequence (DNA): TGTGCCACTGGGGGCGGGGCCACTAATGAAAAACTGTTTTTT. The encoded protein is CATGGGATNEKLFF.